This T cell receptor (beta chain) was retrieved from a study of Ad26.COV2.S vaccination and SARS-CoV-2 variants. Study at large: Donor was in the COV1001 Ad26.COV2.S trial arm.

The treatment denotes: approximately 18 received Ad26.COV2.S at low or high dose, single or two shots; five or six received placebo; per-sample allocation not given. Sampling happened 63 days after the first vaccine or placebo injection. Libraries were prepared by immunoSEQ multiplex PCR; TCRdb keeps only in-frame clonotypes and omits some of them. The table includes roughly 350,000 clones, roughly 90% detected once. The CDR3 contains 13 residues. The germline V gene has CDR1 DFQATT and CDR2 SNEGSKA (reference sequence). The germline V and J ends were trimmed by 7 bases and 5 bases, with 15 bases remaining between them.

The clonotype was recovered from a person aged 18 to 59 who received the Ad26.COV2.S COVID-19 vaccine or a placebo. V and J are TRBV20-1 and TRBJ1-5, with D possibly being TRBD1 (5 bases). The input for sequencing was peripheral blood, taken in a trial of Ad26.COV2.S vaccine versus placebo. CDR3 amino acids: CSVSGAKDQPQHF. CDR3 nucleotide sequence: TGCAGTGTTAGTGGGGCCAAAGATCAGCCCCAGCATTTT.